Following are 5 T cell receptor beta chains from one sample sequenced in a study of blood T cell repertoires in COVID-19. Here immunoSEQ multiplex PCR was the method, and the copy in TCRdb shows in-frame clones only, minus some. Among 180,000 or so clones listed, more than 70% were seen once. Sequences were obtained from PBMCs or T cells enriched from blood (not recorded which). The receptors originated from a man aged 40-50 years with acute COVID-19.

V and J are TRBV28 and TRBJ2-1, with 9 bases that match TRBD2. Germline trimming cut 3 bases from V and 1 base from J; bases unmatched to any gene: 7. This CDR3 contains 17 residues. Germline V gene data show CDR1 as MDHEN and CDR2 as SYDVKM. DNA for the CDR3: TGTGCCAGCAGTTTGCAGACTAGCGGATTGTCCTACAATGAGCAGTTCTTC. It is translated as CASSLQTSGLSYNEQFF.

This rearrangement joins TRBV7-8 to TRBJ2-1; a possible D gene is TRBD2 (7 bases). The CDR3 has 12 amino acids. Trimming stripped 7 bases from V and 9 bases from J, with 13 bases between. The germline CDR1 and CDR2 sequences are SGHVS and FQNEAQ. The CDR3 bases are TGTGCCAGCACCGTGGGGGGGCTTGAGCAGTTCTTC. Protein: CASTVGGLEQFF.

The V gene is TRBV5-6, the J gene TRBJ1-6; 9 positions match TRBD1. Germline loops: CDR1 SGHDT, CDR2 YYEEEE. This CDR3 has 16 residues. V was pared by 3 bases and J by 8 bases, with 9 bases of the junction left unmatched. The CDR3 bases are TGTGCCAGCAGCTGGAGAAGGACAGGGGTGTATTCACCCCTCCACTTT. Protein sequence: CASSWRRTGVYSPLHF.

The chain has TRBV27 and TRBJ1-6, with TRBD1 identical over 10 bases. This CDR3 region has 15 residues. The germline V gene has CDR1 MNHEY and CDR2 SMNVEV (reference sequence). Trimming took 6 bases from V and 14 from J; bases not matched to a gene: 13. CDR3 amino acids: CASRRAGTGVFTLHF. As DNA, the CDR3 is TGTGCCAGCAGGAGGGCCGGGACAGGGGTATTCACCCTCCACTTT.

The rearrangement uses TRBV7-9 and TRBJ2-1, with TRBD2 matching 7 bases. The CDR3 length is 17 residues. V gave up 5 bases and J gave up 0 bases; unmatched junction bases: 10. Germline V CDR1 and CDR2: SEHNR, FQNEAQ (reference sequence). Here the CDR3 DNA reads TGTGCCAGCAGCCGTCGGTCGGGCGGGAGCTCCTACAATGAGCAGTTCTTC. The encoded protein is CASSRRSGGSSYNEQFF.